This TCR beta chain derives from a study of response to subunit inactivated influenza vaccine. MiXCR was run by TCRdb on the RT-PCR reads, yielding one entry per CDR3 protein. The sample lists more than 500,000 distinct CDR3 sequences, about 11% occurring once. The germline V and J ends were trimmed by 6 bases and 5 bases, with 13 bases remaining between them. The germline V gene encodes CDR1 MNHEY and CDR2 SMNVEV (reference sequence). The CDR3 loop spans 13 amino acids. The data were also submitted as part of a second study, on T cells expressing NK-cell markers. This second report adds: UMIs accompanied the 5'RACE template switching by which TCR beta cDNA was made. Sorted CD3+CD56+NKG2C+, CD3+CD56+NKG2C- and CD3+CD56-NKG2C+ T cells supplied TCR beta repertoires. Among eight sequenced donors, seven carried HCMV seropositivity while one was seronegative. What remained unclear was the HCMV specificity of expanded NKG2C+ T cell clones.

The sample here was PBMCs from blood, taken on the day of vaccination. The receptor comes from a man aged 50-60 years who received an inactivated influenza vaccine. The gene calls are TRBV27 and TRBJ1-2, with D possibly TRBD1 on 5 matching bases. CDR3 region: CASRGRAMYGYTF. DNA of the CDR3: TGTGCCAGCAGGGGCAGGGCCATGTATGGCTACACCTTC.